The text below deals with one TCR beta chain. The antigen is unknown. These data belong to a study of cytomegalovirus exposure and HLA in healthy donors. Study outcomes and limitations: TCR beta sequences numbering around 15,000 were associated with HLA alleles at 0.05 false discovery rate in a later analysis. From TCR beta sequences, most subjects' HLA-A and HLA-B alleles were reportedly predicted accurately.

The PCR ran on 60 Vbeta and 13 Jbeta primers. Per the original data handling: Later analysis identified approximately 80 million unique TCR beta chains, 8.5 million to 13 million shared. Assay used: immunoSEQ multiplex PCR; TCRdb lists only in-frame clones, some missing. For V, J and clone size, that table is used; D and trimming come from the DNA. The sample has around 130,000 clones; around three quarters are singletons. The CDR3 is 19 amino acids. The germline V gene encodes CDR1 SGHVS and CDR2 FNYEAQ. The V segment lost 5 bases and the J segment 0 bases; nucleotides outside the gene matches: 13. This receptor was obtained from a man aged 40-50 years in good health and CMV-seronegative. Sequencing was carried out using PBMCs. The chain links TRBV7-6 to TRBJ2-6, with 7 bases lining up with TRBD1. Written as DNA, the CDR3 is TGTGCCAGCAGCCCAAAGCCGGCAGGGACAGTCTCTGGGGCCAACGTCCTGACTTTC. The encoded protein is CASSPKPAGTVSGANVLTF.